The entry below gives a single T cell receptor (beta chain) sequence along with its context. What it binds is not known. Looked up from germline, CDR1 is LNHDA and CDR2 is SQIVND (reference sequence). The CDR3 is made up of 14 amino acids. V was shortened by 7 bases and J by 2 bases, with 11 bases between the two germline ends. The data originate from a study of cytomegalovirus exposure and HLA in healthy donors. Study-wide context: A previous analysis identified approximately 120 million unique TCR beta sequences derived from about 180 million T cells. Falling in the Caucasian-associated ancestry cluster were roughly 86% of 350 to 400 genotyped donors.

The PCR was carried out with 60 Vbeta primers and 13 Jbeta primers. Assay: immunoSEQ multiplex PCR; the TCRdb copy retains only in-frame clones and omits some. Of 95,000 to 150,000 clones in the sample, roughly 60% are singletons; the top ten hold roughly 10%. General observations from the study: Reports showed the classifier diagnosing cytomegalovirus status with high specificity and sensitivity.

The rearrangement uses TRBV19 and TRBJ2-2; D is unclear. This clonotype originated in a middle-aged man in good health and CMV-seropositive. Sequenced sample: PBMCs. The CDR3 sequence is CASTRTSNTGELFF. CDR3 nucleotide sequence: TGTGCCAGTACACGAACGAGCAACACCGGGGAGCTGTTTTTT.